This T cell receptor beta chain was recorded in a study of PD-1 blockade in classical Hodgkin lymphoma (dated by TCRdb to about 2020). Regarding the complete study: Nivolumab dosing was 3 mg/kg intravenously every 2 weeks, continuing until either disease progression or unacceptable toxicity. To define a peripheral blood immune signature of response to PD-1 blockade in classical Hodgkin lymphoma, the study combined TCR beta sequencing with CyTOF. Broader findings and caveats from the paper: Diversity was lower in patients who began nivolumab less than 1 year after ASCT, so these patients were left out of later analyses to avoid confounding by immune reconstitution. Newly diagnosed patients were reported to have lower baseline TCR diversity than healthy donors, and relapsed/refractory patients were reported to have lower baseline TCR diversity still. A significant rise by C4D1 was seen in CD4+ but not CD8+ TCR diversity (p=0.0027 vs p=0.16), with the rise being most apparent in complete responders (p=0.02). Only a single clinical trial cohort was studied, and what caused the repertoire differences, possibly disease activity or prior therapy, remained undefined. Trial patients with a complete response had baseline diversity similar to that of newly diagnosed patients, while partial responders and progressors had significantly lower diversity.

The cysteine opens and the phenylalanine closes a CDR3 of 20 amino acids. Solely the CDR3 DNA is kept, with 60 bases framed from the first base. Germline trimming amounts to 0 bases on V and 2 bases on J, with 13 as the count of junction bases outside the gene matches. Based on the germline V gene, the CDR1 and CDR2 sequences are MGHRA and YSYEKL. The time point label here, explained by the study, means: cycle 4 day 1 (C4D1), after more than five weeks of nivolumab. Every trial patient had relapsed after autologous stem cell transplantation, and cohorts A, B and C differed in prior brentuximab vedotin exposure. A total of 56 patients with relapsed/refractory classical Hodgkin lymphoma made up the trial cohort, and each patient's best overall response was complete response, partial response or progressive disease. Trial patients were treated with single-agent nivolumab in the multi-cohort phase II CheckMate 205 trial. An independent review committee assessed best overall response by applying the 2007 International Working Group response criteria. PBMCs from the trial were collected at three points: immediately before nivolumab initiation (C1D1), and during therapy at cycle 2 day 1 and cycle 4 day 1. After peripheral blood was drawn into 8 mL Vacutainer Cell Preparation Tubes, PBMCs were isolated by centrifugation and then cryopreserved.

The Qiagen DNeasy kit was used to extract genomic DNA both from unsorted PBMCs and from the negatively selected CD4+ and CD8+ fractions. Amplification of TCR beta CDR3 regions was done by immunoSEQ multiplex PCR with primers that anneal to V and J segments. A synthetic immune receptor repertoire was used to minimize amplification bias, and any remaining bias was removed computationally after sequencing. Regarding the original processing steps: Repertoire diversity was quantified as the Shannon entropy index using custom Python scripts. Unsorted, CD4+ and CD8+ repertoires were analyzed separately, except in combined analyses where CD4+ and CD8+ sequences were merged in silico. Clonal expansion was defined as a frequency increase of at least 2-fold after treatment compared with C1D1, and clones undetected at baseline were assigned a pseudocount of 0.5. Clones with 0 or 1 copy at C1D1 were classified as singleton clones, and clones with 2 or more copies were classified as non-singleton clones. Clones expanded in unsorted samples were assigned a CD4+, CD8+ or unknown annotation through matching of protein sequences in sorted samples from the same patient. Wilcoxon tests were applied to paired samples to test diversity changes from C1D1 to C4D1. In TCRdb, the immuneACCESS table is reduced to in-frame sequences with V and J assigned. These tables do not hold every clone; where another copy was compared, an unresolved V gene accounts for under half, and the others remain unexplained. Clone size and the V and J calls come from that table; the DNA yielded D and trimming. This sample has approximately 22,000 clones in its table, and over 70% of those were observed once. The ten largest account for around 7.2% of the sample.

Remarks on this clone: No cognate antigen has been identified for it. No quality values exist for individual bases; no much larger clone is one base distant.

The chain is encoded by TRBV4-1 joined to TRBJ2-3, and 11 bases in between align with TRBD1. Sequencing was performed on peripheral blood mononuclear cells (PBMCs), taken before the fourth cycle of nivolumab. This TCR was recovered from a human donor with classical Hodgkin lymphoma. The CDR3 reads as follows: CASSQDRNFGTGGHTDTQYF. The DNA is TGCGCCAGCAGCCAAGATCGGAACTTTGGGACAGGGGGACACACAGATACGCAGTATTTT.